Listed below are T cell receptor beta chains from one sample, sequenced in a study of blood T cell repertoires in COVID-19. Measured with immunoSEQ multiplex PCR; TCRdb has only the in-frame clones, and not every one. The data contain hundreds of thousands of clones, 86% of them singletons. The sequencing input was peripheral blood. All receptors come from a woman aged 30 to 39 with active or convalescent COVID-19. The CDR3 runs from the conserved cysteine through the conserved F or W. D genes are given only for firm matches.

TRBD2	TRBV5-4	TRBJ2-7	CASSLDGGSSDEQYF
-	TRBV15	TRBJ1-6	CATSRGAGSPLHF
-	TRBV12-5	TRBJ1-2	CASGLVPFRQGNAYTF
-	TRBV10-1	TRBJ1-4	CASRGKLFF
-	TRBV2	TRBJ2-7	CASSEGGFGTYEQYF
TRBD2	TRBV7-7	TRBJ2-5	CASSSATSATQETQYF
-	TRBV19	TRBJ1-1	CATGGTEAFF
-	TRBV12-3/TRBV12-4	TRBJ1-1	CASSLSENTEAFF
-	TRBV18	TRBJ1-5	CASSRAEGVEPQHF
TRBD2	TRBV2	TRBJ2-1	CASSELSGLAPKVDEQFF
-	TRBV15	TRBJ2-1	CATSEGNSYNEQFF
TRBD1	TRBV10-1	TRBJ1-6	CASSEGVSGQGRSPLHF
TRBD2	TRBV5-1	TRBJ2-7	CASSLLPAGADEQYF
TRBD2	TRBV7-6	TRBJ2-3	CASSLLADTDTQYF
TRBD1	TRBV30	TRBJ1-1	CAWSVTRGPAFF
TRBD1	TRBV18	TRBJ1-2	CASSLQGAIDSTF
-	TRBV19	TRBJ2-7	CASSRGQTAYEQYF
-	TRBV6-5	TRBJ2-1	CATATYSYNEQFF
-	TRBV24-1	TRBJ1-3	CATREGRQGGENTIYF
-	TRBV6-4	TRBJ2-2	CASSDEGHTGELFF
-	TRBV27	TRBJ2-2	CASSLLGSGELFF
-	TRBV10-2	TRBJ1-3	CASSEQGSGNTIYF
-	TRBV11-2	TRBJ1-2	CASSPAGYYGYTF
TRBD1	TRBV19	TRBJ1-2	CASTGTAVYGYTF
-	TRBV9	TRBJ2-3	CASSVVSTDTQYF
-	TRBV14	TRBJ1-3	CASSNRDYSGNTIYF
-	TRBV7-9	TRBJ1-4	CASSFVCSEITNEKLFF
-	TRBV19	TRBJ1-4	CASTEFHNLGEKLFF
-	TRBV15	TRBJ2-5	CATSRPVKETQYF
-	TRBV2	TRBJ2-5	CASSQLSSFVTVQVTQYF
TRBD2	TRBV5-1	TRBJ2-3	CASSLRERGTDTQYF